This is a list of T cell receptor beta chains from one sample in a study of CD4+ T cells in melanoma. Data came from immunoSEQ multiplex PCR; TCRdb stores just in-frame clones and leaves some out. Counted here are about 10,000 clones, less than 80% occurring once; the ten biggest clones make up around 22%. The sequencing input was cells from a culture (not recorded whether cultured in vitro). The receptors here all came from a human donor with melanoma. Both conserved end residues are part of each CDR3. Each record gives: J gene, V gene, CDR3 protein.

j_gene: TRBJ1-4
v_gene: TRBV7-7
CDR3aa: CASPKAGAQEEKLFF

j_gene: TRBJ2-7
v_gene: TRBV5-1
CDR3aa: CASSRQQAYEQYF

j_gene: TRBJ1-3
v_gene: TRBV5-1
CDR3aa: CASSGIGQGDSGNTIYF

j_gene: TRBJ2-3
v_gene: TRBV7-9
CDR3aa: CASSFDPASGTDTQYF

j_gene: TRBJ1-2
v_gene: TRBV27
CDR3aa: CASSLSSRHPRYGYTF

j_gene: TRBJ1-2
v_gene: TRBV5-4
CDR3aa: CASSLGDREVGGYTF

j_gene: TRBJ1-1
v_gene: TRBV29-1
CDR3aa: CSVGQKMNTEAFF

j_gene: TRBJ1-1
v_gene: TRBV6-5
CDR3aa: CASSYGMDTEAFF

j_gene: TRBJ2-4
v_gene: TRBV5-1
CDR3aa: CASSLDVGNIAKNIQYF

j_gene: TRBJ2-1
v_gene: TRBV7-6
CDR3aa: CASSSTRGNEQFF

j_gene: TRBJ1-4
v_gene: TRBV18
CDR3aa: CASSPTTVNEKLFF

j_gene: TRBJ1-3
v_gene: TRBV18
CDR3aa: CASSPGSPFSGNTIYF

j_gene: TRBJ1-2
v_gene: TRBV9
CDR3aa: CASSVRVNYGYTF